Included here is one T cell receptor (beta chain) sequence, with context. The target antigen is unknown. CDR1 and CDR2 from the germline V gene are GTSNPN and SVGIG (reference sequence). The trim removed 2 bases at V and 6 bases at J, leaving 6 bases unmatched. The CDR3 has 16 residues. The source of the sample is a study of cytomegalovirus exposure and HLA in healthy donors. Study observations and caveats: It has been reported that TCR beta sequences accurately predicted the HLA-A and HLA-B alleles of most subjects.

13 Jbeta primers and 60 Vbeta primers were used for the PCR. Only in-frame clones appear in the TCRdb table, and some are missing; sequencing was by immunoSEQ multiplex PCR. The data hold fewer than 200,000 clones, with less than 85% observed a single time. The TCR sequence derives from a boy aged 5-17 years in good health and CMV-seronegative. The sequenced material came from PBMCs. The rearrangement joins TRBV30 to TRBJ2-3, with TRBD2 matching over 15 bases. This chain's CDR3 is CAWSQGTSGGFDTQYF. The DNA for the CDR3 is TGTGCCTGGAGTCAGGGGACTAGCGGGGGGTTCGATACGCAGTATTTT.